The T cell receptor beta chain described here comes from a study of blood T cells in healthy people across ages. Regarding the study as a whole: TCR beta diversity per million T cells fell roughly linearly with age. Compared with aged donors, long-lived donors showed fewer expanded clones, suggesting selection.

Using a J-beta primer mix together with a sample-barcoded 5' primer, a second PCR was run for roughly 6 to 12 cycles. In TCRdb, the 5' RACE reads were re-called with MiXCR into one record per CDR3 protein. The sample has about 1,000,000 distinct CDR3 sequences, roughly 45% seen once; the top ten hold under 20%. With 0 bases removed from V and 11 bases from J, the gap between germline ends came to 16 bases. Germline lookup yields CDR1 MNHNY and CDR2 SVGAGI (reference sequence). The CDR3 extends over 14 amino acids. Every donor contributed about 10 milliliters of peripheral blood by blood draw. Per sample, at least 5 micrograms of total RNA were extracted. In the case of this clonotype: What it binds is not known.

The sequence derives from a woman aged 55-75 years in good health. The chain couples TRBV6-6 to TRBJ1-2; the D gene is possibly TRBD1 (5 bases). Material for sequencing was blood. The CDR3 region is CASSYSGAPRGYTF. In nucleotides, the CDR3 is TGTGCCAGCAGTTACTCCGGGGCTCCTCGGGGGTACACCTTC.